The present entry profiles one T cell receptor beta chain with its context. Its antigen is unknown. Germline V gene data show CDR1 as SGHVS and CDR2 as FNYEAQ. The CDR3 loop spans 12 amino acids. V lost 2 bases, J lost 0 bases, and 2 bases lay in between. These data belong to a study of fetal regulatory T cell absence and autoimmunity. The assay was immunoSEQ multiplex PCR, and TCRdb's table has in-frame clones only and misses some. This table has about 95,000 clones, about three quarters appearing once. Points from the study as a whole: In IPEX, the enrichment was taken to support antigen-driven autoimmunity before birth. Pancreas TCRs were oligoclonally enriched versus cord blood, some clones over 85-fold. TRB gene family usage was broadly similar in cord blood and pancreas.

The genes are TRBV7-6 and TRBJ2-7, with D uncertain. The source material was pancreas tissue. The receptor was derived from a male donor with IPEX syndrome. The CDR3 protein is CASSLRSYEQYF. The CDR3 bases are TGTGCCAGCAGCTTACGCTCCTACGAGCAGTACTTC.